This entry lists 28 T cell receptor beta chains sequenced from one sample in a study of blood T cells in healthy people across ages. Using a J-beta primer mix together with a sample-barcoded 5' primer, a second PCR was run for roughly 7 to 11 cycles. TCRdb fed the 5' RACE reads into MiXCR, producing one record per CDR3 protein. The sample holds 780,000 or so distinct CDR3 sequences; less than 70% are singletons and the top ten take about 42%. What was sequenced was blood. The source of these receptors is a man at least 80 years old in good health.

This chain joins TRBV27 and TRBJ2-2; the match to TRBD2 covers 7 bases. V shed 4 bases and J 0 bases; nucleotides not matched to a gene: 5. Germline CDR1 is MNHEY and CDR2 is SMNVEV (reference sequence). The CDR3 consists of 16 residues. CDR3 in amino acids: CASSCSAGANTGELFF. CDR3 nucleotide sequence: TGTGCCAGCAGTTGCTCTGCGGGAGCGAACACCGGGGAGCTGTTTTTT.

V is TRBV7-8 and J is TRBJ2-7; tentatively, D is TRBD2 (5 bases). This CDR3 spans 15 amino acids. V was shortened by 5 bases and J by 0 bases, with 14 bases between the two germline ends. Germline-derived CDR1 and CDR2 are SGHVS and FQNEAQ. CDR3 protein: CASSPGRADSYEQYF. DNA of the CDR3: TGTGCCAGCAGCCCTGGACGAGCGGACTCCTACGAGCAGTACTTC. Variable domain in full (rest from reference TRBV7-8 and TRBJ2-7): GAGVSQSPRYKVAKRGQDVALRCDPISGHVSLFWYQQALGQGPEFLTYFQNEAQLDKSGLPSDRFFAERPEGSVSTLKIQRTQQEDSAVYLCASSPGRADSYEQYFGPGTRLTVT.

The rearrangement links TRBV18 to TRBJ2-5; the match to TRBD2 covers 10 bases. The length of the CDR3 is 15 residues. CDR1 KGHSH and CDR2 LQKENI come from the germline V gene. The ends lost 2 bases at V and 11 bases at J; junction bases unmatched: 11. CDR3 region: CASSPLASGSDEQYF. DNA for the CDR3: TGTGCCAGCTCACCATTGGCTAGCGGGAGTGATGAGCAGTACTTC.

This clonotype was counted between two and nine times. The CDR3 here is CASSPGGVQAGGHRYAYF. Written as DNA, the CDR3 is TGCGCCAGCAGCCCAGGGGGAGTCCAAGCGGGGGGGCACAGATACGCGTATTTT. The chain carries TRBV4-1 and TRBJ2-3; 10 bases are shared with TRBD2. The CDR3 sequence is 18 residues long. V dropped 4 bases and J dropped 14; count of bases not matched to a gene: 24. The germline gives CDR1 MGHRA, CDR2 YSYEKL.

The chain uses TRBV6-5 and TRBJ2-3, with D possibly being TRBD1 or TRBD2 (5 bases each). There are 13 residues in the CDR3. The V end was cut by 6 bases, the J end by 4 bases, with 11 bases between. Germline V CDR1 and CDR2: MNHEY, SVGAGI. The CDR3, as DNA: TGTGCCAGCAGAAGGGACGGTGCAGATACGCAGTATTTT. It codes for CASRRDGADTQYF.

This clonotype was counted between two and nine times. The J gene is TRBJ2-5, the V gene TRBV3-1; 10 bases agree with TRBD1. The J call may be mistaken, given a closer DNA end match to TRBJ2-7. The germline V gene has CDR1 LGHDT and CDR2 YNNKEL (reference sequence). This CDR3 is built from 15 residues. This CDR3 reads CASSLPGQGLAEQYF. CDR3 nucleotide sequence: TGTGCCAGCAGCCTTCCGGGACAGGGGTTGGCCGAGCAGTACTTC.

The rearrangement joins TRBV13 to TRBJ2-7; the match to TRBD1 covers 7 bases. Germline CDR1 and CDR2: PRHDT and FYEKMQ (reference sequence). With V trimmed by 1 base and J by 3 bases, 9 bases remained unmatched. The CDR3 runs 16 residues. As DNA, the CDR3 is TGTGCCAGCAGCTTAGATCGGCCGGGACAGATCTACGAGCAGTACTTC. This gives the protein CASSLDRPGQIYEQYF.

The J gene is TRBJ1-2, the V gene TRBV6-2 or TRBV6-3, with D possibly being TRBD1 (5 bases). The CDR3 contains 13 residues. With 2 bases removed from V and 7 bases from J, the gap between germline ends came to 11 bases. The V gene's germline CDR1 is MNHEY and CDR2 SVGEGT. The DNA for the CDR3 is TGTGCCAGCAGTTACCCCGACAGAGCTGGCTACACCTTC. Protein sequence: CASSYPDRAGYTF.

This clonotype was observed a handful of times. The rearrangement links TRBV7-2 to TRBJ1-1; D remains ambiguous. V lost 0 bases and J lost 7, with 6 bases in between. From germline, CDR1 is SGHTA and CDR2 FQGNSA. The CDR3 sequence is 12 residues long. CDR3 nucleotide sequence: TGTGCCAGCAGCTTAGCGTGGCGTGAAGCTTTCTTT. It is translated as CASSLAWREAFF.

This sequence joins TRBV12-3 or TRBV12-4 and TRBJ2-1; possibly TRBD2 for D (5 bases). Trimming shortened V by 3 bases and J by 9 bases, and 15 bases separated the two germline ends. The CDR3 consists of 14 residues. CDR3 DNA sequence: TGTGCCAGCAGTTTGGCCCTTGGCCGGGGTGAGCAGTTCTTC. The encoded protein is CASSLALGRGEQFF.

This clonotype was detected only once. In DNA, the CDR3 is TGTGCCAGTAGTATAGATGGCTGGGCCGATTATAGCAATCAGCCCCAGCATTTT. Translation: CASSIDGWADYSNQPQHF. The chain carries TRBV19 and TRBJ1-5; D call uncertain. The CDR3 extends over 18 amino acids. Trimming shortened V by 0 bases and J by 0 bases, and 15 bases separated the two germline ends. Germline V CDR1 and CDR2: LNHDA, SQIVND (reference sequence). The full variable domain, its missing parts supplied by reference TRBV19 and TRBJ1-5, is DGGITQSPKYLFRKEGQNVTLSCEQNLNHDAMYWYRQDPGQGLRLIYYSQIVNDFQKGDIAEGYSVSREKKESFPLTVTSAQKNPTAFYLCASSIDGWADYSNQPQHFGDGTRLSIL.

The sample holds a few counts of this clonotype. V usage is TRBV2 and J usage is TRBJ2-3; either TRBD1 or TRBD2 may fit D (5 bases each). The CDR3 covers 14 residues. V shed 10 bases and J shed 1 base, with 15 bases lying between them. Germline CDR1 SNHLY, CDR2 FYNNEI. CDR3 nucleotides: TGTGCCACCGAGAGGGACCTCCGCACAGATACGCAGTATTTT. Amino acid sequence: CATERDLRTDTQYF.

The J gene is TRBJ2-1, the V gene TRBV20-1, with 8 bases aligning to TRBD2. V lost 5 bases and J lost 0; bases outside the gene matches: 6. Germline CDR1 and CDR2: DFQATT and SNEGSKA (reference sequence). CDR3 length: 15 amino acids. The CDR3, as DNA: TGCAGTGCTTCTGTAGCGGGGAGCTCCTACAATGAGCAGTTCTTC. This encodes CSASVAGSSYNEQFF.

This rearrangement joins TRBV5-1 to TRBJ2-5, with D perhaps matching TRBD1 or TRBD2 (6 bases each). The CDR3 has 15 amino acids. V was trimmed by 4 bases and J by 11 bases, leaving 24 bases between them. CDR1 is SGHRS and CDR2 is YFSETQ in the germline V gene. The CDR3 protein is CASSPEGGGRNEQYF. CDR3 DNA: TGCGCCAGCAGCCCCGAGGGGGGAGGAAGGAATGAGCAGTACTTC.

The chain carries TRBV5-1 and TRBJ1-4; D gene uncertain. With 4 bases removed from V and 7 bases from J, the gap between germline ends came to 20 bases. This CDR3 is built from 16 residues. Germline V gene sequence: CDR1 SGHRS, CDR2 YFSETQ. In nucleotides, the CDR3 is TGCGCCAGCAGCCCCACCGGCCAAGGGCGGGGTGAAAAACTGTTTTTT. This gives the protein CASSPTGQGRGEKLFF.

V is TRBV6-1 and J is TRBJ1-5; D possibly corresponds to TRBD1 (5 bases). CDR3 length: 15 residues. Trimming removed 5 bases from V and 4 bases from J, with 15 bases in between. The germline gives CDR1 MNHNS, CDR2 SASEGT. CDR3 in amino acids: CASSPRGVWNQPQHF. Here the CDR3 DNA reads TGTGCCAGCAGTCCCCGGGGGGTGTGGAATCAGCCCCAGCATTTT.

The chain has TRBV6-4 and TRBJ2-1; the D is unclear. Germline CDR1 and CDR2: MRHNA and SNTAGT. This CDR3 has 15 residues. Trimming stripped 10 bases from V and 0 bases from J, with 16 bases between. Written as DNA, the CDR3 is TGTGCCACCCAATCATCCGAGAGCTCCTACAATGAGCAGTTCTTC. Amino acids: CATQSSESSYNEQFF.

Comments on this clonotype: At one boundary the junction diverges from the germline segment, which might be a read error. The chain has TRBV27 and TRBJ1-2; D remains ambiguous. Germline loops: CDR1 MNHEY, CDR2 SMNVEV (reference sequence). The CDR3 has 12 residues. CDR3 loop: CANSAGWYGYTF. The CDR3 DNA sequence: TGTGCCAACAGTGCCGGGTGGTATGGCTACACCTTC.

The chain combines TRBV12-3 or TRBV12-4 with TRBJ1-5; D gene unclear. The CDR3 has 16 residues. Between the trimmed V and J ends, which lost 3 bases and 4 bases, there was a span of 16 bases. The CDR3 loop is CASSFSLTEENQPQHF. The CDR3 DNA sequence: TGTGCCAGCAGTTTTTCACTAACTGAAGAGAATCAGCCCCAGCATTTT.

As regards this clonotype: Compared with germline, one end of the junction differs, possibly owing to a read error. V gene TRBV12-3 or TRBV12-4 combines with J gene TRBJ2-3, with D unclear. The CDR3 has 15 amino acids. CDR3 sequence reads: CASSLGRLSTDTQYF. DNA of the CDR3: TGTGCCAGCAGTCTAGGAAGGCTGAGCACAGATACGCAATATTTT.

V is TRBV12-3 or TRBV12-4 and J is TRBJ2-1; D gene unclear. V lost 5 bases and J 2 bases, leaving 13 bases between the germline ends. There are 15 residues in the CDR3. CDR3 DNA sequence: TGTGCCAGCAGTCCCGTCGCGAGCACCTACAATGAGCAGTTCTTC. Amino acid sequence: CASSPVASTYNEQFF.

The V and J genes are TRBV7-2 and TRBJ2-3; TRBD2 might be the D (6 bases). Germline CDR1 SGHTA, CDR2 FQGNSA. CDR3 size: 14 residues. Between the trimmed V and J ends, which lost 5 bases and 2 bases, there was a span of 11 bases. The CDR3 DNA sequence: TGTGCCAGCAGCGACACTAGCCACACAGATACGCAGTATTTT. It translates to CASSDTSHTDTQYF.

The chain has TRBV12-3 or TRBV12-4 and TRBJ2-7; D possibly corresponds to TRBD2 (6 bases). The CDR3 covers 16 residues. Trimming cost V 3 bases and J 2 bases, with 17 bases left between them. The CDR3 coding sequence is TGTGCCAGCAGTTTCGGGAGAAAACTAGCAACCTACGAGCAGTACTTC. It translates to CASSFGRKLATYEQYF.

The gene calls are TRBV29-1 and TRBJ2-5, with D possibly TRBD2 on 6 matching bases. The CDR3 covers 13 residues. CDR1 is SQVTM, CDR2 ANQGSEA, per germline. V lost 3 bases, J lost 5 bases, and 13 bases lay in between. The CDR3 DNA is TGCAGCGTTGAGGGACTGGGGGTGGAGACCCAGTACTTC. This translates into CSVEGLGVETQYF.

The chain recombines TRBV12-3 or TRBV12-4 with TRBJ1-5; D might be TRBD1 (5 bases). The CDR3 extends over 16 amino acids. V was cut by 2 bases and J by 0 bases, with 11 bases left in between. CDR3 loop: CASSLSQGLSNQPQHF. The CDR3 DNA reads TGTGCCAGCAGTTTAAGTCAGGGCCTTAGCAATCAGCCCCAGCATTTT.

The rearrangement uses TRBV3-1 and TRBJ2-7; possibly TRBD2 for D (5 bases). The CDR3 length is 14 residues. Trimming stripped 4 bases from V and 4 bases from J, with 14 bases between. The germline V gene encodes CDR1 LGHDT and CDR2 YNNKEL (reference sequence). CDR3 sequence reads: CASSPRTGIYEQYF. The CDR3 bases are TGTGCCAGCAGCCCTAGGACGGGAATATACGAGCAGTACTTC.

This clonotype was counted only a few times. The gene calls are TRBV6-6 and TRBJ1-2; TRBD1 aligns across 7 bases. J gave up 5 bases and V 10 bases, and 10 bases lay outside the gene matches. There are 13 residues in the CDR3. Germline values: CDR1 MNHNY, CDR2 SVGAGI (reference sequence). The chain's CDR3 is CAINPDREYGYTF. CDR3 coding DNA: TGTGCCATTAACCCCGACAGGGAATATGGCTACACCTTC.

The count of this clonotype is one. This chain connects TRBV21-1 to TRBJ2-7. TRBV21-1 is described as a pseudogene. The length of the CDR3 is 17 residues. This CDR3 is CASSKERSDPEVYEQYF. The CDR3 bases are TGTGCCAGCAGCAAAGAAAGGAGTGATCCAGAGGTTTACGAGCAGTACTTC.